The present T cell receptor beta chain was sequenced within a study of CD8 T cells in Susac syndrome. CD8+ and CD4+ T cells circulating in blood were sequenced for TCR beta. In contrast to the negatively isolated CD8+ and CD4+ T cells, TEMRA cells were FACS-enriched. Comment on this clonotype: Its antigen remains unknown.

Findings and limits, study-wide: As the study acknowledged, the number of individuals who were part of its TCR sequencing and HLA analysis was relatively small.

Trimming removed 3 bases from V and 6 bases from J, with 11 bases in between. The germline V gene encodes CDR1 KGHSH and CDR2 LQKENI. The CDR3 sequence is 13 residues long. Random hexamers served to reverse transcribe roughly 0.5 to 1 ug RNA. TCRdb reprocessed the immunoSEQ multiplex PCR reads via MiXCR and lists one record per CDR3 protein. The table includes about 190,000 distinct CDR3 sequences, 90% to 95% detected once. Material for sequencing was CD4+ T cells from PBMCs. The receptor was isolated from a human donor in good health. V usage is TRBV18 and J usage is TRBJ1-2; TRBD1 is a possible D gene (6 bases). CDR3 nucleotides: TGTGCCAGCTCACCTCCAGGGGTCAATGGCTACACCTTC. Residues: CASSPPGVNGYTF.